This T cell receptor (beta chain) comes out of a study of regulatory T cells in long-lasting Graves disease. For the study at large: Newly diagnosed Graves' patients had taken antithyroid drugs under 3 months.

This clonotype was counted a few times. No antigen is known for it. As for time point: newly diagnosed GD, antithyroid drugs for less than 3 months. RNA extracted from PBMCs served as the sequencing template. The J segment lost 4 bases and the V segment lost 4 bases, leaving 7 bases of the junction unmatched. CDR1 is SEHNR and CDR2 is FQNEAQ in the germline V gene (reference sequence). The CDR3 runs to 15 residues. Building the TCR beta libraries relied on iRepertoire HTBI primers, and CDR3 regions underwent Arm-PCR. A single record per CDR3 protein comes from TCRdb applying MiXCR to the multiplex PCR reads. This table holds some 560,000 distinct CDR3 sequences, roughly a sixth found once. Study-wide results and caveats: Analysis covered peripheral blood alone, not thyroid tissue.

The sample was also linked to a second study, of T cells in Graves' hyperthyroidism and ophthalmopathy.

The V gene is TRBV7-9, the J gene TRBJ1-3; 7 nucleotides align to TRBD1. This receptor was obtained from a woman aged 35-60 years with Graves disease. This material consisted of peripheral blood mononuclear cells (PBMCs), taken at new diagnosis, from a patient treated with antithyroid drugs. The CDR3 DNA is TGTGCCAGCAGCTCGAAAACAGGGGCAGGAAACACCATATATTTT. This sequence encodes CASSSKTGAGNTIYF.